A single sample gave rise to the 14 T cell receptor beta chains below, sequenced in a study of T cells expressing NK-cell markers. Each CDR3 protein gets one entry in TCRdb, which reprocessed the 5' RACE reads and gives no DNA. Its listing shows 400,000 to 500,000 distinct CDR3 sequences. The sample consisted of blood T cells: a sorted CD56 or NKG2C T cell subset, CD4+ or CD8+ T cells, or bulk PBMC T cells (not recorded which). Receptors were obtained from a woman aged 18-69 years in good health.

The chain joins TRBV20-1 to TRBJ2-3; without DNA, the TCRdb call of TRBD2 cannot be checked. The CDR3 contains 15 residues. Germline values: CDR1 DFQATT, CDR2 SNEGSKA (reference sequence). The CDR3 protein is CSAKRALAGVDTQYF.

The V call is TRBV15, the J call TRBJ2-7. Germline V gene lookup returns CDR1 LNHNV and CDR2 YYDKDF (reference sequence). The CDR3 spans 14 residues. The CDR3 loop is CATSKWSVGYEQYF.

The rearrangement uses TRBV5-1 and TRBJ2-3; TCRdb reports TRBD2, a call that lacks DNA to check it against. CDR3 size: 20 residues. Germline-derived CDR1 and CDR2 are SGHRS and YFSETQ. The CDR3 spells CASSLEKPGLAGGSTDTQYF.

The chain links TRBV7-3 to TRBJ2-3. This CDR3 has 15 residues. Looked up from germline, CDR1 is SGHTA and CDR2 is FQGTGA. This CDR3 reads CASSPVYLSTDTQYF.

The CDR3 region is CASSSYRDTYSPLHF. V and J are TRBV14 and TRBJ1-6; the D call from TCRdb, TRBD1, cannot be confirmed without DNA. CDR3 length equals 15 residues. The V gene's germline CDR1 is SGHDN and CDR2 FVKESK.

The CDR3 region is CASSRTGLAHNEQFF. V usage is TRBV4-3 and J usage is TRBJ2-1; no DNA is available, so the TRBD2 call from TCRdb remains unchecked. This CDR3 region has 15 residues. Germline CDR1 is LGHNA and CDR2 is YSLEER.

J is TRBJ2-2 and V is TRBV2. The CDR3 has 14 amino acids. The germline V gene has CDR1 SNHLY and CDR2 FYNNEI. CDR3 sequence reads: CASEGNEVPGELFF. Drawing the rest from reference TRBV2 and TRBJ2-2, the complete variable domain is EPEVTQTPSHQVTQMGQEVILRCVPISNHLYFYWYRQILGQKVEFLVSFYNNEISEKSEIFDDQFSVERPDGSNFTLKIRSTKLEDSAMYFCASEGNEVPGELFFGEGSRLTVL.

The chain has TRBV11-2 and TRBJ2-1; TCRdb outputs TRBD2, but without DNA this stays unchecked. The germline CDR1 and CDR2 sequences are SGHAT and FQNNGV. The CDR3 length is 18 residues. CDR3 region: CASSLERLAGNAYNEQFF.

The chain couples TRBV20-1 to TRBJ2-4; TCRdb outputs TRBD2, but without DNA this stays unchecked. The CDR3 runs 15 residues. Germline V gives CDR1 DFQATT, CDR2 SNEGSKA (reference sequence). Here the CDR3 reads CSARTIERGKNIQYF.

The V and J genes are TRBV25-1 and TRBJ2-2; TCRdb's D call of TRBD1 is untestable without DNA. Germline V gives CDR1 MGHDK, CDR2 SYGVNS. There are 14 residues in the CDR3. This chain's CDR3 is CASTWGSNTGELFF.

The gene calls are TRBV19 and TRBJ1-1. The CDR3 totals 13 residues. The germline CDR1 and CDR2 sequences are LNHDA and SQIVND (reference sequence). CDR3 protein: CASREQFFTEAFF.

V is TRBV7-8 and J is TRBJ2-3; the TCRdb call, TRBD2, lacks DNA for checking. Germline lookup yields CDR1 SGHVS and CDR2 FQNEAQ. The CDR3 extends over 16 amino acids. The chain's CDR3 is CASSLEEVIVKDTQYF.

The CDR3 loop is CASSLQGLGTDTQYF. The gene calls are TRBV5-5 and TRBJ2-3; TCRdb indicates TRBD1, and absent DNA this call remains unverified. From germline, CDR1 is SGHKS and CDR2 YYEKEE (reference sequence). The CDR3 has 15 residues.

This chain connects TRBV6-2 or TRBV6-3 to TRBJ1-2; lacking DNA, the TRBD1 call made by TCRdb goes unchecked. This CDR3 contains 16 residues. Germline V lookup: CDR1 MNHEY, CDR2 SVGEGT. CDR3 amino acids: CASSTNLGGSYYGYTF.